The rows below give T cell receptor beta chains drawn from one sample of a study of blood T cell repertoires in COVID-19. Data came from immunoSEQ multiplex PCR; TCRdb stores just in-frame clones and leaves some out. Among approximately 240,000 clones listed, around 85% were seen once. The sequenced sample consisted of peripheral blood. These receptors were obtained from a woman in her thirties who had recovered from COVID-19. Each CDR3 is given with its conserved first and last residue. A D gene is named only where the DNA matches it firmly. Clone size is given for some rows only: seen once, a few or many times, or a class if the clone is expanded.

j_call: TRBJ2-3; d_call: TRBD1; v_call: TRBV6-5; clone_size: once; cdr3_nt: TGTGCCAGCACCCCACTAGACAGGGCAGATACGCAGTATTTT; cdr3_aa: CASTPLDRADTQYF
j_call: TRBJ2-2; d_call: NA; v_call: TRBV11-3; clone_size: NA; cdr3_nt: TGTGCCAGCAGCGGGGACGCGGGAAACACCGGGGAGCTGTTTTTT; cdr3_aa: CASSGDAGNTGELFF
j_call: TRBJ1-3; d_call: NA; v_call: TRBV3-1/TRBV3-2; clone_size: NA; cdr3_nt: TGTGCCAGCAGCCCAGGGTGGAGCGCTGGAAACACCATATATTTT; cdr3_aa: CASSPGWSAGNTIYF
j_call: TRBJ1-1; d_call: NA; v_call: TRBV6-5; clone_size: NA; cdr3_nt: TGTGCCAGCAAAAGGGGACCACAGGGGAACACTGAAGCTTTCTTT; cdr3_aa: CASKRGPQGNTEAFF
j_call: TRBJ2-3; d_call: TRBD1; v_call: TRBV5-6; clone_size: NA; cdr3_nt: TGTGCCAGCACTCTATTCGACAGGGTAGACGATACGCAGTATTTT; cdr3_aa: CASTLFDRVDDTQYF
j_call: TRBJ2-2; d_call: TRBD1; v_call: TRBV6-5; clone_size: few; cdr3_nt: TGTGCCAGCCAGGGGGCGCCGAACACCGGGGAGCTGTTTTTT; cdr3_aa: CASQGAPNTGELFF
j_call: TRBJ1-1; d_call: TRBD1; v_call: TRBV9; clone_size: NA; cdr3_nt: TGTGCCAGCAGCGTGGGGGACAGTTTTAGCACTGAAGCTTTCTTT; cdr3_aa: CASSVGDSFSTEAFF
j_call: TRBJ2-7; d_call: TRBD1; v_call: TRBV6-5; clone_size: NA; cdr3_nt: TGTGCCAGCAGTTCTTCCGGGACAGGGACCTACGAGCAGTACTTC; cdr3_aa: CASSSSGTGTYEQYF
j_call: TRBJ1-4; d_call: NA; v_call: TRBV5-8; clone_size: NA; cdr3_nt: TGTGCCAGCAGCGCGCTCGGACCGCTCGGGGAGAAACTGTTTTTT; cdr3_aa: CASSALGPLGEKLFF
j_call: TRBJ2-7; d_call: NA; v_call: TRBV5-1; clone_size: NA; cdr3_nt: TGCGCCAGCAGCTTGGACAGGGCGGGCGCCTACGAGCAGTACTTC; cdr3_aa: CASSLDRAGAYEQYF
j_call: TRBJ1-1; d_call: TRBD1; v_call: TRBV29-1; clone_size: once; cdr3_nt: TGCAGCGTCACCGCCGGGACAGCGAACACTGAAGCTTTCTTT; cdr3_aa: CSVTAGTANTEAFF
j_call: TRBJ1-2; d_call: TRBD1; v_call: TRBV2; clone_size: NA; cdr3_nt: TGTGCCAGCCTCTTCACGTTAAAGGGACAGGGGTATGGCTACACCTTC; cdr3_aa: CASLFTLKGQGYGYTF
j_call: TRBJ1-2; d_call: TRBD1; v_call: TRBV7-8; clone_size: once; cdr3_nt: TGTGCCAGCAGCCGGGGGCAGGGGGCCCGTGGCTACACCTTC; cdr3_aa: CASSRGQGARGYTF
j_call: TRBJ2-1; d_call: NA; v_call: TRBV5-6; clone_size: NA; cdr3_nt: TGTGCCAGCAGCTTGGCCCTACGATCTCTAAATGAGCAGTTCTTC; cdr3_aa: CASSLALRSLNEQFF
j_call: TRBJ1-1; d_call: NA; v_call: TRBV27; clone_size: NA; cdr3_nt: TGTGCCAGCAGTTGGGACATGAACACTGAAGCTTTCTTT; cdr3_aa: CASSWDMNTEAFF
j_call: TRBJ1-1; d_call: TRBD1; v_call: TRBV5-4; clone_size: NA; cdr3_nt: TGTGCCAGCAGGGGACAGGACAGGATGAACACTGAAGCTTTCTTT; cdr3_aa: CASRGQDRMNTEAFF
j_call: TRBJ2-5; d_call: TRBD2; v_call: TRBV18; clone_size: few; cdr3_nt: TGTGCCAGCTCACCGCCCCGGGAGGGGGCCCAGTACTTC; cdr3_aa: CASSPPREGAQYF
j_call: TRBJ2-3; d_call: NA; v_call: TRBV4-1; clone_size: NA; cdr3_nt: TGCGCCAGCAGCCAAGATATCCAGACTGCCCTAAACACAGATACGCAGTATTTT; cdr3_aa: CASSQDIQTALNTDTQYF
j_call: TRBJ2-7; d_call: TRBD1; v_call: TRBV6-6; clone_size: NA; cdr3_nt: TGTGCCAGCAGCCAACCGGGACAGTACGAGCAGTACTTC; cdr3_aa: CASSQPGQYEQYF
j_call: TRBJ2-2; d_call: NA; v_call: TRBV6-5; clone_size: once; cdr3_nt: TGTGCCAACAGGGTGGGGGCTGCGACCGGGGAGCTGTTTTTT; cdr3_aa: CANRVGAATGELFF
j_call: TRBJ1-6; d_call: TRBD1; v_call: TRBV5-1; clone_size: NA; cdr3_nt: TGCGCCAGCAGCTTGGCCGGGACAGGGCGTTCACCCCTCCACTTT; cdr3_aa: CASSLAGTGRSPLHF
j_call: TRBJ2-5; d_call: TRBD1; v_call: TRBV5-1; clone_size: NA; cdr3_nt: TGCGCCAGCAGCAACCGGGACAGGGGGCCCCAAGAGACCCAGTACTTC; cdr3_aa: CASSNRDRGPQETQYF
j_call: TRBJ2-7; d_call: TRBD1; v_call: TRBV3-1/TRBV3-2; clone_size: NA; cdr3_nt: TGTGCCAGCAGCCGGACAGGGACCTACGAGCAGTACTTC; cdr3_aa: CASSRTGTYEQYF
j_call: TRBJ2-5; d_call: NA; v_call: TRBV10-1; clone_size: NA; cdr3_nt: TGCGCCAGCAGTGAGAGGGGTGGCGGGACCCAGTACTTC; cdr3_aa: CASSERGGGTQYF
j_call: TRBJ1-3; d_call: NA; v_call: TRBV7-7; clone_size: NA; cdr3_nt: TGTGCCAGCCCCCCTGCGGCAATCGGAAACACCATATATTTT; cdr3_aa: CASPPAAIGNTIYF
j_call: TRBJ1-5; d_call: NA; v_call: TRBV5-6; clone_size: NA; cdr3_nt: TGTGCCAGCAGCAAGGTGAGGTCCAATCAGCCCCAGCATTTT; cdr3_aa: CASSKVRSNQPQHF
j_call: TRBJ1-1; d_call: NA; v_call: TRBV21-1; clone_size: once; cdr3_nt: TGTGCCAGCAGCAAAGTGGGCAGTAAAGTTGAAGCTTTCTTT; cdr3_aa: CASSKVGSKVEAFF
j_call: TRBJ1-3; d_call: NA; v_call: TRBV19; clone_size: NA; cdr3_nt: TGTGCCAGTATTAGGGGAAGCTCTGGAAACACCATATATTTT; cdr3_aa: CASIRGSSGNTIYF
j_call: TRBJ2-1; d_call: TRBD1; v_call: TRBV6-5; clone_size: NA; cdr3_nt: TGTGCCAGCAGACCCCCGGGACAGGGAAATGAGCAGTTCTTC; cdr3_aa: CASRPPGQGNEQFF
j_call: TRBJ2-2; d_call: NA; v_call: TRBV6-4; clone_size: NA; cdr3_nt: TGTGCCAGCAGGTCTCCCGGGACAGGGGAGCTGTTTTTT; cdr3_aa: CASRSPGTGELFF